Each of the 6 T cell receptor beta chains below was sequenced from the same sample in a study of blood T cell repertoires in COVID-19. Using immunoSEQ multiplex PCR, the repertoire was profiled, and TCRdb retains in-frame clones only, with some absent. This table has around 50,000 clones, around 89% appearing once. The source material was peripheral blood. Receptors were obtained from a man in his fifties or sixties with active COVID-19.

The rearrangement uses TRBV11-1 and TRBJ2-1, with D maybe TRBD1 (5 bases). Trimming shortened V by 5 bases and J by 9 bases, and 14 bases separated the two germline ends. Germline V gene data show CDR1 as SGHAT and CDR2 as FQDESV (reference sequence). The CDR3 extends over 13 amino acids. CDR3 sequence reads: CASSRQGEGEQFF. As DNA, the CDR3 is TGTGCCAGCAGCCGTCAAGGGGAAGGTGAGCAGTTCTTC.

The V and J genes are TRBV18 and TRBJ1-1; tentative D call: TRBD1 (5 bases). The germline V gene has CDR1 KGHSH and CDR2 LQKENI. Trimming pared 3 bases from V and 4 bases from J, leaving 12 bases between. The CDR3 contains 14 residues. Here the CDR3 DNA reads TGTGCCAGCTCACCTCGGCAGGGCAGCACTGAAGCTTTCTTT. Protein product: CASSPRQGSTEAFF.

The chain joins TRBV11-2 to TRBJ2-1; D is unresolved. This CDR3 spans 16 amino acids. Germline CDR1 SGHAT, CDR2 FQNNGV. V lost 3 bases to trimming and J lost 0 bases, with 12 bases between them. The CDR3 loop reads CASSFYSYSSYNEQFF. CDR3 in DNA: TGTGCCAGCAGCTTCTACTCCTACAGCTCCTACAATGAGCAGTTCTTC. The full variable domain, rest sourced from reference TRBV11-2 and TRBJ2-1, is EAGVAQSPRYKIIEKRQSVAFWCNPISGHATLYWYQQILGQGPKLLIQFQNNGVVDDSQLPKDRFSAERLKGVDSTLKIQPAKLEDSAVYLCASSFYSYSSYNEQFFGPGTRLTVL.

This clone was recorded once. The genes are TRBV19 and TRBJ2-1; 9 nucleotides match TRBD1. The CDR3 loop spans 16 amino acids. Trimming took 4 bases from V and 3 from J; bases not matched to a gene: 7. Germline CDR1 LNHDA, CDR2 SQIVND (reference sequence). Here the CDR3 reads CASSKGQGTGYNEQFF. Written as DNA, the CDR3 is TGTGCCAGTAGTAAGGGACAGGGAACGGGCTACAATGAGCAGTTCTTC. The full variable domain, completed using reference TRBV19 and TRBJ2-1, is DGGITQSPKYLFRKEGQNVTLSCEQNLNHDAMYWYRQDPGQGLRLIYYSQIVNDFQKGDIAEGYSVSREKKESFPLTVTSAQKNPTAFYLCASSKGQGTGYNEQFFGPGTRLTVL.

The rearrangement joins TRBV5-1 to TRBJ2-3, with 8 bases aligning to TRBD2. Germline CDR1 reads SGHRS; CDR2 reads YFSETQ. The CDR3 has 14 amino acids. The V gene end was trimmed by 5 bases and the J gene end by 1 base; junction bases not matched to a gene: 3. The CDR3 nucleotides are TGCGCCAGCAGTTACGGGAGGGGCACAGATACGCAGTATTTT. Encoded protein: CASSYGRGTDTQYF.

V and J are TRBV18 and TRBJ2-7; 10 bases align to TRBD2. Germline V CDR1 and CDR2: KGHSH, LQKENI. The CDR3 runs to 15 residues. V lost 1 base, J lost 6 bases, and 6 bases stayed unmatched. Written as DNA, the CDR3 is TGTGCCAGCTCACCACTCTCCGCTAGCGGGAGCGAGCAGTACTTC. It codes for CASSPLSASGSEQYF.